The source of this TCR beta chain is a study of blood T cell repertoires in COVID-19. Turning to the study itself: The samples span acute and convalescent COVID-19 from the United States, Italy and Spain. PBMCs, B-cell-depleted T cells, or T cells provided the cDNA or gDNA that made up the material.

In germline, CDR1 is SNHLY, CDR2 FYNNEI. The V gene end was trimmed by 5 bases and the J gene end by 4 bases; junction bases not matched to a gene: 3. The CDR3 loop spans 14 amino acids. Under the authors' procedure: From reference gene primer amplification, estimates of nucleated cell counts were derived. The assay was immunoSEQ multiplex PCR, and TCRdb's table has in-frame clones only and misses some. Clone size and V and J calls were adopted from that table, with D and trimming inferred from the DNA. This sample has approximately 40,000 clones, with roughly 85% found just once. This chain connects TRBV2 to TRBJ1-2, with 11 bases matching TRBD1. The sequenced sample was peripheral blood. The sequence was collected from a man between 60 and 75 years old with active or convalescent COVID-19. The CDR3 loop is CASSRTGGPYGYTF. CDR3 in DNA: TGTGCCAGCAGTAGGACAGGGGGCCCCTATGGCTACACCTTC.